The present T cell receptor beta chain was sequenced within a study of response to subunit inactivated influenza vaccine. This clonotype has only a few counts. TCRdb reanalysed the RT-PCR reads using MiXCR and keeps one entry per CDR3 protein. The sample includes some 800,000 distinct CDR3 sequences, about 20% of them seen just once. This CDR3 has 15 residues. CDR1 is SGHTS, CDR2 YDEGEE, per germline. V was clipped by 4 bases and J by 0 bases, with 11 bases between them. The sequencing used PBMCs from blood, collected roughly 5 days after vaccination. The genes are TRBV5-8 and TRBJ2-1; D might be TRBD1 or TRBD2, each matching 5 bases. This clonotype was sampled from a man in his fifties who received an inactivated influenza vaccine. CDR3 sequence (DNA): TGTGCCAGCAGCGGGGGACGAGACTCCTACAATGAGCAGTTCTTC. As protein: CASSGGRDSYNEQFF.